The 5 T cell receptor beta chains in this list originate from one sample, sequenced in a study of early T cells in non-severe SARS-CoV-2 infection. One entry per CDR3 protein, called by TCRdb with MiXCR from the 5' RACE reads. Of 95,000 to 100,000 distinct CDR3 sequences detected, 9.5% to 11% appear once; the ten largest clones hold approximately 5%. Sequenced material: whole blood. These receptors were taken from an adult who was a healthcare worker with PCR-confirmed SARS-CoV-2 infection or an uninfected control (not recorded which).

This clonotype has ten or more counts. The chain recombines TRBV7-9 with TRBJ1-2; no clear D. Germline CDR1 and CDR2: SEHNR and FQNEAQ (reference sequence). The CDR3 is made up of 15 amino acids. Trimming took off 0 bases at V and 2 bases at J, with 10 bases between the two ends. CDR3 in DNA: TGTGCCAGCAGCTTAGCGAGCACCCTAAACTATGGCTACACCTTC. This gives the protein CASSLASTLNYGYTF. The whole variable domain, remainder taken from reference TRBV7-9 and TRBJ1-2, is DTGVSQNPRHKITKRGQNVTFRCDPISEHNRLYWYRQTLGQGPEFLTYFQNEAQLEKSRLLSDRFSAERPKGSFSTLEIQRTEQGDSAMYLCASSLASTLNYGYTFGSGTRLTVV.

At least ten counts were recorded for this clonotype. This chain joins TRBV24-1 and TRBJ1-4; 7 nucleotides line up with TRBD1. The CDR3 is made up of 14 amino acids. Germline CDR1 KGHDR, CDR2 SFDVKD. V shed 6 bases, J shed 6 bases, and the junction held 6 bases outside the gene matches. CDR3 DNA: TGTGCCACCAGTACACGACAGGGCGATGAAAAACTGTTTTTT. Amino acid sequence: CATSTRQGDEKLFF.

The sample holds a few counts of this clonotype. The gene calls are TRBV7-3 and TRBJ2-3, with no clear D. Trimming removed 4 bases from V and 2 bases from J, with 7 bases in between. CDR3 length: 13 residues. The germline gives CDR1 SGHTA, CDR2 FQGTGA. In nucleotides, the CDR3 is TGTGCCAGCAGCTCCTACTCCACAGATACGCAGTATTTT. Residues: CASSSYSTDTQYF. The variable domain in full, completed from reference TRBV7-3 and TRBJ2-3, reads GAGVSQTPSNKVTEKGKYVELRCDPISGHTALYWYRQSLGQGPEFLIYFQGTGAADDSGLPNDRFFAVRPEGSVSTLKIQRTERGDSAVYLCASSSYSTDTQYFGPGTRLTVL.

This clonotype was recorded a few times. The CDR3 reads CASSPPGRANTEAFF. The DNA of the CDR3 is TGTGCCAGCAGCCCACCGGGGCGGGCGAACACTGAAGCTTTCTTT. The V gene is TRBV9, the J gene TRBJ1-1; D is perhaps TRBD1 (5 bases). The V gene's germline CDR1 is SGDLS and CDR2 YYNGEE. The CDR3 sequence is 15 residues long. V lost 4 bases and J lost 1, with 14 bases in between.

There are many counts of this clonotype. Here the CDR3 reads CASSGSVGEQYF. The CDR3 DNA is TGTGCCAGCAGTGGATCGGTTGGCGAGCAGTACTTC. The chain employs TRBV2 and TRBJ2-7; D not certain. The CDR3 has 12 amino acids. Germline V gene data show CDR1 as SNHLY and CDR2 as FYNNEI. The V gene lost 4 bases and the J gene lost 6 bases, with 10 bases spanning the gap.